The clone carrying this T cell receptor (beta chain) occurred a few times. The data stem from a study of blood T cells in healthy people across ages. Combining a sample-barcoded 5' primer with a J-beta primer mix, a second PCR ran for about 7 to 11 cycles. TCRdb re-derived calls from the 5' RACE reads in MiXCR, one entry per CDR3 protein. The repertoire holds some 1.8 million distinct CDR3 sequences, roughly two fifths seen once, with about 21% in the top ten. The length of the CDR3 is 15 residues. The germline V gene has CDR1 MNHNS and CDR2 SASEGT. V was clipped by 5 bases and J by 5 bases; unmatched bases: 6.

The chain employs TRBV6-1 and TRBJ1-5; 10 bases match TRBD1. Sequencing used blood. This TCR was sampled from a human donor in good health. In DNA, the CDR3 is TGTGCCAGCAGTTCGAAGACAGGGGGCTATCAGCCCCAGCATTTT. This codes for CASSSKTGGYQPQHF.